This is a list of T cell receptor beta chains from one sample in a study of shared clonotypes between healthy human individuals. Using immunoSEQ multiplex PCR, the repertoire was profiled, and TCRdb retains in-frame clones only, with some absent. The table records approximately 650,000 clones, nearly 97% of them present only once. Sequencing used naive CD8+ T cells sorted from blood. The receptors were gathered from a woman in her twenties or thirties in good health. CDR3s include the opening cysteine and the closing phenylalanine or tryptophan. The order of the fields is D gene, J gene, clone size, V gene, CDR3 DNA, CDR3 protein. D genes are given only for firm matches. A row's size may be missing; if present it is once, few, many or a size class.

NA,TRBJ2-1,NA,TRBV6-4,TGTGCCAGCAGTGACTCTTGGCGGAGCTCCTACAATGAGCAGTTCTTC,CASSDSWRSSYNEQFF
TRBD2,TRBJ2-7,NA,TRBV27,TGTGCCAGCACCGCCCCCGGGACTAGCGGTTACGAGCAGTACTTC,CASTAPGTSGYEQYF
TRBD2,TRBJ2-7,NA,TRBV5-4,TGTGCCAGCAGCTTCGGCCTAGCGGATTACGAGCAGTACTTC,CASSFGLADYEQYF
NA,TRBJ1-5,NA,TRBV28,TGTGCCAGCAGTTTATTGGCAGGGGATATACACAATCAGCCCCAGCATTTT,CASSLLAGDIHNQPQHF
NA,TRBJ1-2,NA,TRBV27,TGTGCCAGCAGCCCACAGGGCTATGGCTACACCTTC,CASSPQGYGYTF
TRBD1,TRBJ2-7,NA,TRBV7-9,TGTGCCAGCAGAAACACAGGGGCCTACGAGCAGTACTTC,CASRNTGAYEQYF
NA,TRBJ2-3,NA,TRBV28,TGTGCCAGCAATACAGGGAGTACGCAGTATTTT,CASNTGSTQYF
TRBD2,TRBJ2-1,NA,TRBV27,TGTGCCAGCAGTTTATCAGGCGGGAGTGATGAGCAGTTCTTC,CASSLSGGSDEQFF
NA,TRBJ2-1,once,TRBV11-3,TGTGCCAGCAGCTTAACCCCCCCTTGGGCGGACTCCTACAATGAGCAGTTCTTC,CASSLTPPWADSYNEQFF
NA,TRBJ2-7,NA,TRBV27,TGTGCCAGCAGTTTAACTGGCAGGGCCTCCAACGAGCAGTACTTC,CASSLTGRASNEQYF
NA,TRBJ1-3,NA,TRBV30,TGTGCCTGGGCCACGGACGGAAGCTCTGGAAACACCATATATTTT,CAWATDGSSGNTIYF
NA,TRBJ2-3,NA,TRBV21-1,TGTGCCAGAGAGCGGAACTACACAGATACGCAGTATTTT,CARERNYTDTQYF
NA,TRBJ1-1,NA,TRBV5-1,TGCGCCAGCAGCTTGGATGGCGGAAAGAACACTGAAGCTTTCTTT,CASSLDGGKNTEAFF
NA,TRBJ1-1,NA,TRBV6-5,TGTGCCAGCAATACAGGGTCCACTGAAGCTTTCTTT,CASNTGSTEAFF
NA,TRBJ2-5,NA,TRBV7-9,TGTGCCAGCAGCTTACGGTCAGATCAAGAGACCCAGTACTTC,CASSLRSDQETQYF
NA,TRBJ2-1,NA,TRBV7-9,TGTGCCAGCAGCCACGTTCTCGGCACCTACAATGAGCAGTTCTTC,CASSHVLGTYNEQFF
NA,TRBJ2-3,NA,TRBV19,TGTGCCAGTAGTATATCCCCAATACCATCGCAAGATACGCAGTATTTT,CASSISPIPSQDTQYF
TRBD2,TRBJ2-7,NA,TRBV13,TGTGCCAGCAGCTTAGGGGGACTAGCGGGGAACTACGAGCAGTACTTC,CASSLGGLAGNYEQYF
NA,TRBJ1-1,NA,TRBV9,TGTGCCAGCAGCTTGGCACTGGGAACTGAAGCTTTCTTT,CASSLALGTEAFF
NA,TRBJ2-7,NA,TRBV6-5,TGTGCCAGCAGTGCCCTGTCTCCGGACGAGCAGTACTTC,CASSALSPDEQYF
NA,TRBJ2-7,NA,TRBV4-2,TGTGCCAGCAGCCAAGATATGTTTAGTAGGGGGTACGAGCAGTACTTC,CASSQDMFSRGYEQYF
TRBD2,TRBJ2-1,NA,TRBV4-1,TGCGCCAGCGGGGTAGCGGGCAGCTCCTACAATGAGCAGTTCTTC,CASGVAGSSYNEQFF
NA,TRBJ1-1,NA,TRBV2,TGTGCCACCAATGAAGAAGCCATGAACACTGAAGCTTTCTTT,CATNEEAMNTEAFF
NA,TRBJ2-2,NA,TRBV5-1,TGCGCCAGCAGCCCCGAGGACACTTACACCGGGGAGCTGTTTTTT,CASSPEDTYTGELFF